This T cell receptor (beta chain) was observed in a study of blood T cell repertoires in COVID-19. At the level of the study: Some COVID-19 samples were acute and others convalescent; all came from the United States, Italy and Spain. T cells, B-cell-depleted T cells, or PBMCs supplied cDNA or gDNA.

Authors' analysis steps: Reference gene primer amplification gave nucleated cell count estimates. TCRdb keeps only in-frame clones here, not all; method: immunoSEQ multiplex PCR. V, J and clone size are taken as reported in that table, and D and trimming were inferred from the DNA itself. The repertoire holds 400,000 to 550,000 clones, with roughly 87% as singletons. Each participant's cohort was designated according to participant-reported clinical history. This receptor was obtained from a young woman with acute COVID-19. Sequencing was carried out using PBMCs or T cells enriched from blood (not recorded which).

In nucleotides, the CDR3 is TGTGCCAGCAGTTACAATGGAGGCGGCTACACCTTC. This encodes CASSYNGGGYTF. The rearrangement links TRBV6-5 to TRBJ1-2, with D unclear. CDR1 is MNHEY, CDR2 SVGAGI, per germline. V dropped 2 bases and J dropped 8 bases, with 9 bases sitting between them. This CDR3 is 12 amino acids long.